The next 8 T cell receptor beta chains were all read from a single sample in a study of Tregs in tolerant kidney transplant recipients. Sequencing was performed with immunoSEQ multiplex PCR; in TCRdb, only in-frame clones are kept and a portion is missing. Here the sample table reports roughly 25,000 clones. Mixed chimerism was transient after nonmyeloablative marrow transplants from related graft donors. Sequenced material: CD4+ T cells from blood (PBMCs), taken 6 months after the transplant. All receptors come from a human patient who received a combined kidney and bone marrow transplant. Certain T cells may be donor cells from the graft.

For this clone: The read ends 3 residues before the CDR3 terminus; that terminus is restored from the germline J gene. The J gene is TRBJ1-2, the V gene TRBV30; D gene unclear. The V end was cut by 2 bases, the J end by 3 bases, with 10 bases between. This CDR3 is built from 13 residues. CDR1 is GTSNPN and CDR2 is SVGIG in the germline V gene (reference sequence). CDR3 region: CAWSPVRHYGYTF. CDR3 bases read: TGTGCCTGGAGTCCCGTCCGTCACTATGGC.

With regard to this clone: Sequencing ends 3 residues short of the CDR3 end; the germline J gene provides the rest. V usage is TRBV20-1 and J usage is TRBJ1-1; 8 bases map to TRBD1. CDR3 length equals 13 residues. Germline V gene data show CDR1 as DFQATT and CDR2 as SNEGSKA (reference sequence). V shed 0 bases and J 5 bases; nucleotides not matched to a gene: 2. The CDR3 reads CSAREDRVTEAFF. CDR3 DNA (partial): TGCAGTGCTAGAGAGGACAGGGTGACTGAA.

In the case of this clone: The DNA ends 3 residues before the CDR3 does, and the rest of the CDR3 is filled in from the germline J gene. The chain is built from TRBV20-1 and TRBJ1-1, with D possibly matching TRBD1 (5 bases). Deletions cut 1 base from V and 0 bases from J, with 9 bases between. The CDR3 extends over 14 amino acids. Per germline, CDR1 DFQATT and CDR2 SNEGSKA (reference sequence). The part of the CDR3 DNA that was read is TGCAGTGCTAGAGCTGTCAGGGTGAACACTGAA. Its protein product is CSARAVRVNTE. The full CDR3 sequence reads CSARAVRVNTEAFF.

As to this clone: The observed sequence ends 3 residues before the CDR3 terminus, with the missing tail filled in from the germline J gene. The chain combines TRBV10-3 with TRBJ2-7; D ambiguous. The V gene's germline CDR1 is ENHRY and CDR2 SYGVKD. Trimming took 6 bases from V and 2 from J, leaving 8 bases between them. The length of the CDR3 is 12 residues. CDR3 residues: CAIRGNTYEQYF. The CDR3 DNA, read in part, is TGTGCCATCAGGGGCAACACCTACGAG.

With regard to this clone: With the read ending 3 residues before the CDR3 end, the germline J gene is used to fill in that end. The V call is TRBV2, the J call TRBJ1-1, with 8 bases aligning to TRBD1. Germline V gene sequence: CDR1 SNHLY, CDR2 FYNNEI. The CDR3 loop spans 13 amino acids. V shed 4 bases, J shed 4 bases, and the junction held 2 bases outside the gene matches. Incomplete CDR3 DNA: TGTGCCAGCAGTGGACAGGGGAGCACTGAA. This codes for CASSGQGSTE. In full, the CDR3 is CASSGQGSTEAFF.

Points on this clone: The sequenced fragment ends 3 residues before the CDR3 boundary, so the rest is inferred from the germline J gene. This chain joins TRBV5-1 and TRBJ1-4; D remains unclear. The ends were cut back, 6 bases at V and 8 bases at J, with 14 bases in the middle. CDR3 length equals 13 residues. Germline-derived CDR1 and CDR2 are SGHRS and YFSETQ. CDR3: CASNEGGEEKLFF. Incomplete CDR3 DNA: TGCGCCAGCAACGAGGGTGGAGAGGAAAAA.

This clone is called medium-sized based on its frequency. The read ends 3 residues shy of where the CDR3 ends; the end is completed using the germline J gene. This chain links TRBV5-6 with TRBJ1-1, with 7 bases identical to TRBD1. V gave up 10 bases and J gave up 2 bases; unmatched junction bases: 11. Looked up from germline, CDR1 is SGHDT and CDR2 is YYEEEE. The CDR3 extends over 14 amino acids. CDR3 DNA, as far as it was read: TGTGCCGGGGGACAGTGGGGGTCTAACACTGAA. It yields the protein CAGGQWGSNTE. The whole CDR3 protein is CAGGQWGSNTEAFF.

With regard to this clone: The read stops 3 residues short of the end of the CDR3; the missing end is completed from the germline J gene. The chain is built from TRBV11-2 and TRBJ2-5; 8 bases agree with TRBD2. This CDR3 has 15 residues. The germline V gene has CDR1 SGHAT and CDR2 FQNNGV. The V and J ends lost 5 bases and 5 bases, in that order; junction bases with no gene match: 10. CDR3 loop: CASSQLAGRGETQYF. CDR3 DNA, as far as it was read: TGTGCCAGCAGCCAATTAGCGGGAAGGGGGGAGACC.